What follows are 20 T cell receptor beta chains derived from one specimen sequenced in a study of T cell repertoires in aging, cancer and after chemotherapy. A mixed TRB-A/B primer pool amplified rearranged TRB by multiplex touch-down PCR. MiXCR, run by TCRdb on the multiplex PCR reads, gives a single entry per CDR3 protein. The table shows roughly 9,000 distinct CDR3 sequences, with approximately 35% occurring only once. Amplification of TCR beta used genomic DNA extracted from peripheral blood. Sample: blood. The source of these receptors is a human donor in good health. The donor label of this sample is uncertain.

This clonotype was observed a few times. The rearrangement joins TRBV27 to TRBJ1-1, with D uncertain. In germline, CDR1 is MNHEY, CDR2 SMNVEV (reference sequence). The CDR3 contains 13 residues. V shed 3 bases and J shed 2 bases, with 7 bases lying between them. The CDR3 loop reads CASSFSLNTEAFF. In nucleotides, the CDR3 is TGTGCCAGCAGTTTCTCCTTAAACACTGAAGCTTTCTTT.

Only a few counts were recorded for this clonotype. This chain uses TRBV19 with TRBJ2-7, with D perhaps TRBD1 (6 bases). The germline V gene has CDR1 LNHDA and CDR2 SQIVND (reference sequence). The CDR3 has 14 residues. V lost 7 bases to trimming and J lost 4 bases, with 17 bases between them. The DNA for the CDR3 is TGTGCCAGTACCATGACAAGGGGGTCGTACGAGCAGTACTTC. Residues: CASTMTRGSYEQYF.

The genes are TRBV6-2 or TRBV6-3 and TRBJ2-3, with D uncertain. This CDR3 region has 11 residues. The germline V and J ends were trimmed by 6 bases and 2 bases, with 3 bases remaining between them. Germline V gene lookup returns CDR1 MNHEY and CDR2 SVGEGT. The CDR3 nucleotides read TGTGCCAGCAGCAACACAGATACGCAGTATTTT. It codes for CASSNTDTQYF.

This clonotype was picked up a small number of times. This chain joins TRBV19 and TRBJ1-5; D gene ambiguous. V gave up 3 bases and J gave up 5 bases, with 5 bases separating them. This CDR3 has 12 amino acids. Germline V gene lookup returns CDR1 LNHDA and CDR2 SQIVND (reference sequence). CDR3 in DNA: TGTGCCAGTAGTATTCCTGATCAGCCCCAGCATTTT. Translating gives CASSIPDQPQHF. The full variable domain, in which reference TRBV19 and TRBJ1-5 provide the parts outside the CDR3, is DGGITQSPKYLFRKEGQNVTLSCEQNLNHDAMYWYRQDPGQGLRLIYYSQIVNDFQKGDIAEGYSVSREKKESFPLTVTSAQKNPTAFYLCASSIPDQPQHFGDGTRLSIL.

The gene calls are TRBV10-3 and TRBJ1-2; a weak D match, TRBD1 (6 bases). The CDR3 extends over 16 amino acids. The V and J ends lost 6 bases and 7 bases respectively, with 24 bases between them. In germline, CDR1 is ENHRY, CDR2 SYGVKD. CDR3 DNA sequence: TGTGCCATCAGGGGCCTCCAACAGGGTAGGGATTCTGGCTACACCTTC. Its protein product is CAIRGLQQGRDSGYTF.

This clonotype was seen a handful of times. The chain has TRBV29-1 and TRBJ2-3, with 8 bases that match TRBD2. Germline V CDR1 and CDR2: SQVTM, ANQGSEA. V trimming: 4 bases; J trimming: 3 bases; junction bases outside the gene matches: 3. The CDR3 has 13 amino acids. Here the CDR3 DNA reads TGCAGCGTTGCGGGGGGGCGTACAGATACGCAGTATTTT. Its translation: CSVAGGRTDTQYF.

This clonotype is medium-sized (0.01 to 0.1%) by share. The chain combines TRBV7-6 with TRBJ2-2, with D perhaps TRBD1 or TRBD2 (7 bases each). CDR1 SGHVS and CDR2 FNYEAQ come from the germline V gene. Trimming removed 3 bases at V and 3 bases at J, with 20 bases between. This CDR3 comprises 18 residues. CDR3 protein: CASSLAGTTTGDTGELFF. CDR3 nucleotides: TGTGCCAGCAGCTTGGCCGGGACTACCACAGGGGACACCGGGGAGCTGTTTTTT.

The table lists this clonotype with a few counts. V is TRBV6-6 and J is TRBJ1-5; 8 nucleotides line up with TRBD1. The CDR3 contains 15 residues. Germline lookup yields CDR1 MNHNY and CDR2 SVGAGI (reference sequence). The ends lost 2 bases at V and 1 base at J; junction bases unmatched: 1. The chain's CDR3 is CASSYRTGSNQPQHF. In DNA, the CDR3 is TGTGCCAGCAGTTACCGGACAGGGAGCAATCAGCCCCAGCATTTT.

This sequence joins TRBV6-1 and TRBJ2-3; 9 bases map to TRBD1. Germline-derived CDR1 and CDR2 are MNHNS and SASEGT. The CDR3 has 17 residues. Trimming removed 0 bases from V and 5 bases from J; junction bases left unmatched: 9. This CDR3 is CASSEAMGRQGEDTQYF. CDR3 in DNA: TGTGCCAGCAGTGAAGCCATGGGGAGACAGGGGGAAGATACGCAGTATTTT.

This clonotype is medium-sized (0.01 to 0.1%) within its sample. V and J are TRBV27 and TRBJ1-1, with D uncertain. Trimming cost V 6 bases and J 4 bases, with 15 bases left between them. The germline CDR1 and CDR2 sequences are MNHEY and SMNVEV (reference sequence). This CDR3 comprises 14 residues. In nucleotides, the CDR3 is TGTGCCAGCAGCCCAGGCCCGGCGGGCACTGAAGCTTTCTTT. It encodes CASSPGPAGTEAFF.

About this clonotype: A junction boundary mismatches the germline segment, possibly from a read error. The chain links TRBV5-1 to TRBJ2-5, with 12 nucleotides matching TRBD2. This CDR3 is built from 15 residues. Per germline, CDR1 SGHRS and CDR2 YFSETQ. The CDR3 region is CASSPSGGAQETQYF. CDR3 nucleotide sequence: TGTGCCAGCAGCCCTAGCGGGGGGGCCCAAGAGACCCAGTACTTC.

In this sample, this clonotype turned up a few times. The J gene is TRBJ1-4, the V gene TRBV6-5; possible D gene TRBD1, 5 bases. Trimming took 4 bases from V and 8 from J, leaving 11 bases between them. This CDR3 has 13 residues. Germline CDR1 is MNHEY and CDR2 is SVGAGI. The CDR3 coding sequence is TGTGCCAGCAGTTTAGGGGTATACGAAAAACTGTTTTTT. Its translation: CASSLGVYEKLFF.

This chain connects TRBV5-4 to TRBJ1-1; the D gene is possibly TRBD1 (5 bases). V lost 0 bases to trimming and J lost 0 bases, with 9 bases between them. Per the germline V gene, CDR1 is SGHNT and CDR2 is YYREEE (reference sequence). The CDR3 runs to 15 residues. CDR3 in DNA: TGTGCCAGCAGCTTGGGACAGAGAATGAACACTGAAGCTTTCTTT. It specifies CASSLGQRMNTEAFF.

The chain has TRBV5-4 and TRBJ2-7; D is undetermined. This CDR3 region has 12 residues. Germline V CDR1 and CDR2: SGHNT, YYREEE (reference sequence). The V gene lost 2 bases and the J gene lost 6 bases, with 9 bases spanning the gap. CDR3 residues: CASSFSDGEQYF. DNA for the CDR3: TGTGCCAGCAGCTTTTCGGATGGCGAGCAGTACTTC.

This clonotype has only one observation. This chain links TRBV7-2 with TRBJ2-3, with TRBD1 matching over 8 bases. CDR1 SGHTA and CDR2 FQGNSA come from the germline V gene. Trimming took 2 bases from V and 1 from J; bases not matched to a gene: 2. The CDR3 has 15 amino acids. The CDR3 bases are TGTGCCAGCAGCTTAAACAGGGGGGGCACAGATACGCAGTATTTT. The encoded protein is CASSLNRGGTDTQYF.

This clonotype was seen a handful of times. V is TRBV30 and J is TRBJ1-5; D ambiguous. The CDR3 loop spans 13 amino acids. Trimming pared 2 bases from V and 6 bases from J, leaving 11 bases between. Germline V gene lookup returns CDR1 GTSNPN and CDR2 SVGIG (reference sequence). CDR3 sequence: CAWSMLSGQPQHF. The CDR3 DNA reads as TGTGCCTGGAGTATGTTGTCGGGTCAGCCCCAGCATTTT.

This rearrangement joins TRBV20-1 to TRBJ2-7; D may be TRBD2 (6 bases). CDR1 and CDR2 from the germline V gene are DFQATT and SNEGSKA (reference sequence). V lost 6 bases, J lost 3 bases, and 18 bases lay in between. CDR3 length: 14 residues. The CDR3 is CSALRRGKDYEQYF. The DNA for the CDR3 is TGCAGTGCATTACGTCGGGGGAAAGACTACGAGCAGTACTTC.

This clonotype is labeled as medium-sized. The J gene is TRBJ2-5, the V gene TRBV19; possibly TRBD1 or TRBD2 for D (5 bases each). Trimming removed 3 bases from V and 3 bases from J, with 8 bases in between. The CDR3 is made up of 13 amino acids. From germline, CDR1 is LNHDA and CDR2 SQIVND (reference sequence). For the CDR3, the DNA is TGTGCCAGTAGTATGAGGGGAGAAGAGACCCAGTACTTC. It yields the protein CASSMRGEETQYF. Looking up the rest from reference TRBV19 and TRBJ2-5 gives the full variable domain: DGGITQSPKYLFRKEGQNVTLSCEQNLNHDAMYWYRQDPGQGLRLIYYSQIVNDFQKGDIAEGYSVSREKKESFPLTVTSAQKNPTAFYLCASSMRGEETQYFGPGTRLLVL.

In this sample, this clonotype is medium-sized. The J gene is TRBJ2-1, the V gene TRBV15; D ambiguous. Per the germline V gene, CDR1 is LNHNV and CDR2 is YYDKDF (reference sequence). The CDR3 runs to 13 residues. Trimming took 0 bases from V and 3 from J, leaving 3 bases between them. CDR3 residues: CATSRDYYNEQFF. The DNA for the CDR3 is TGTGCCACCAGCAGAGATTACTACAATGAGCAGTTCTTC.

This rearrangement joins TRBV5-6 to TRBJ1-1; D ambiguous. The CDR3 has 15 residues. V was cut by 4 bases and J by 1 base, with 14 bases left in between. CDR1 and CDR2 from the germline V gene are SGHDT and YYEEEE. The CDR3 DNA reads TGTGCCAGCAGCCCGAGACGGAGTCAGAACACTGAAGCTTTCTTT. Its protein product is CASSPRRSQNTEAFF.